This T cell receptor (beta chain) appears in the sequencing data of a study of blood T cell repertoires in COVID-19. Looking at the study overall: Some COVID-19 samples were acute and others convalescent; all came from the United States, Italy and Spain. In each case, the material was cDNA or gDNA derived from T cells, B-cell-depleted T cells, or PBMCs.

This clone appeared a single time. In the source study's methods: Nucleated cell number was recorded as an estimate derived from reference gene primer amplification. Assay used: immunoSEQ multiplex PCR; TCRdb lists only in-frame clones, some missing. That table is the source of V, J and clone size, and D and trimming were worked out from the DNA. The sample has under 250,000 clones; 80% to 85% are singletons. The clonotype originates from a woman younger than 45 who had recovered from COVID-19. The source material was peripheral blood.

In DNA form, the CDR3 reads TGTGCCAGAAGCTTGTTTTGCTCCAGGGACAGGGACTTAGGGGAGCAGTACTTC. As protein: CARSLFCSRDRDLGEQYF. The gene calls are TRBV5-3 and TRBJ2-7; 9 nucleotides agree with TRBD1. TRBV5-3 is annotated as an ORF whose role is uncertain. The CDR3 consists of 18 residues. V dropped 1 base and J dropped 7; count of bases not matched to a gene: 18.